The entry that follows covers one T cell receptor (beta chain) sequence. What it binds is not known. In germline, CDR1 is SNHLY, CDR2 FYNNEI. The CDR3 covers 16 residues. V was pared by 0 bases and J by 1 base, with 10 bases between. Here immunoSEQ multiplex PCR was the method, and the copy in TCRdb shows in-frame clones only, minus some. The table records 130,000 or so clones, under 95% of them present only once. This record comes from a study of T cell responses to AZD1222 COVID-19 vaccine. Study observations and caveats: When two AZD1222 doses had been given, Spike-specific TCR breadth and depth rose. Scientists sampled the repertoires only once the peak T cell response had passed. Clonal diversity was possibly underestimated, and the donors were mostly white British, with more females.

This clonotype was obtained from an adult in good health. The sequencing here drew on peripheral blood, taken on day 0 of AZD1222 vaccination. The chain combines TRBV2 with TRBJ1-3, with D perhaps matching TRBD1 (5 bases). CDR3 loop: CASSEAPRVSGNTIYF. CDR3 bases: TGTGCCAGCAGTGAAGCTCCCAGGGTGTCTGGAAACACCATATATTTT.